The source of this T cell receptor beta chain is a study of blood T cell repertoires in COVID-19. The wider study: Whether acute or convalescent, the COVID-19 samples came from the United States, Italy and Spain. The analysed material was cDNA or gDNA that came from T cells, B-cell-depleted T cells, or PBMCs.

The CDR3 totals 14 residues. Trimming took 4 bases from V and 4 from J; bases not matched to a gene: 5. The germline V gene encodes CDR1 KGHSH and CDR2 LQKENI. Per the authors' pipeline: From reference gene primer amplification, estimates of nucleated cell counts were derived. Repertoires were generated with immunoSEQ multiplex PCR, while TCRdb's copy carries only in-frame clones and drops some. V and J calls and clone size are those listed in that table; D and trimming were worked out from the DNA. This repertoire shows 20,000 to 25,000 clones, approximately 91% found once; its top ten account for approximately 11%.

The rearrangement uses TRBV18 and TRBJ2-3, with TRBD1 matching 7 bases. The receptor comes from a human donor in a cohort sampled during active COVID-19. The donor label of this sample is uncertain. Sequencing input: peripheral blood. The CDR3 coding sequence is TGTGCCAGCTCACAGAACAGGGGACCAGATACGCAGTATTTT. Translation gives CASSQNRGPDTQYF.